The next 11 T cell receptor beta chains were all read from a single sample in a study of blood T cell repertoires in COVID-19. The protocol was immunoSEQ multiplex PCR, while the TCRdb copy is restricted to in-frame clones and leaves out a portion. The sample carries a few hundred thousand clones, 89% recorded once. Sequenced input: peripheral blood. The origin of the receptors is a woman in her 30s with COVID-19, enrolled during active disease.

The chain recombines TRBV6-5 with TRBJ2-7, with 10 bases that match TRBD1. V lost 2 bases, J lost 8 bases, and 3 bases stayed unmatched. CDR3 length: 13 amino acids. The germline V gene encodes CDR1 MNHEY and CDR2 SVGAGI. This CDR3 reads CASSYGQGGQQYF. For the CDR3, the DNA is TGTGCCAGCAGTTACGGACAGGGGGGGCAGCAGTACTTC.

CDR3 sequence (DNA): TGTGCCAGCAGCTTTTCGGACTGGTACAAATTCACAGATACGCAGTATTTT. Translating gives CASSFSDWYKFTDTQYF. The gene calls are TRBV7-9 and TRBJ2-3; the D gene is possibly TRBD2 (5 bases). Trimming stripped 3 bases from V and 2 bases from J, with 18 bases between. The CDR3 runs to 17 residues. The germline CDR1 and CDR2 sequences are SEHNR and FQNEAQ (reference sequence).

V is TRBV25-1 and J is TRBJ2-1; 9 bases fit TRBD2. This CDR3 is built from 15 residues. Trimming at V came to 5 bases and at J to 3 bases, leaving 5 bases not matched to a gene. CDR1 and CDR2 (germline): MGHDK, SYGVNS. The DNA of the CDR3 is TGTGCCAGCAGTCTTAGCGGGGGCAACTACAATGAGCAGTTCTTC. Its translation: CASSLSGGNYNEQFF.

This rearrangement joins TRBV29-1 to TRBJ2-1, with D possibly TRBD1 on 5 matching bases. The V gene's germline CDR1 is SQVTM and CDR2 ANQGSEA. The CDR3 covers 12 residues. Trimming stripped 3 bases from V and 9 bases from J, with 12 bases between. The CDR3 is CSVDQGIGEQFF. The CDR3 nucleotides read TGCAGCGTTGACCAGGGTATAGGTGAGCAGTTCTTC.

This clone appeared a single time. The chain is built from TRBV27 and TRBJ1-4; unclear D gene. V was clipped by 5 bases and J by 5 bases, with 21 bases between them. CDR3 length equals 17 residues. In germline, CDR1 is MNHEY, CDR2 SMNVEV (reference sequence). The CDR3 nucleotides read TGTGCCAGCAGTCTACTTCCCAACCGGGGTACGAATGAAAAACTGTTTTTT. It codes for CASSLLPNRGTNEKLFF. The variable domain in full, completed from reference TRBV27 and TRBJ1-4, reads EAQVTQNPRYLITVTGKKLTVTCSQNMNHEYMSWYRQDPGLGLRQIYYSMNVEVTDKGDVPEGYKVSRKEKRNFPLILESPSPNQTSLYFCASSLLPNRGTNEKLFFGSGTQLSVL.

CDR3 sequence reads: CASSLSNYPRETQYF. CDR3 bases: TGTGCCAGCAGTTTGAGTAACTACCCGCGGGAGACCCAGTACTTC. The gene calls are TRBV27 and TRBJ2-5; D not resolved. This CDR3 is 15 amino acids long. Germline CDR1 and CDR2: MNHEY and SMNVEV (reference sequence). The V end lost 3 bases, the J end lost 5 bases, and 16 bases lay between the germline ends.

The chain carries TRBV5-4 and TRBJ1-6; 10 nucleotides align to TRBD1. The CDR3 is 15 amino acids. Germline CDR1 is SGHNT and CDR2 is YYREEE (reference sequence). V was pared by 4 bases and J by 11 bases, with 9 bases of the junction left unmatched. The CDR3 loop is CASSGTGQGTAPLHF. CDR3 nucleotide sequence: TGTGCCAGCAGCGGAACGGGACAGGGGACGGCACCCCTCCACTTT.

This chain joins TRBV5-6 and TRBJ2-1, with TRBD2 matching over 11 bases. There are 16 residues in the CDR3. Germline V CDR1 and CDR2: SGHDT, YYEEEE. Trimming at V came to 5 bases and at J to 4 bases, leaving 8 bases not matched to a gene. The CDR3 loop reads CASSPLLAGEYNEQFF. The CDR3 DNA is TGTGCCAGCAGTCCCCTACTAGCGGGAGAGTACAATGAGCAGTTCTTC.

The chain has TRBV20-1 and TRBJ2-1; D remains ambiguous. This CDR3 region has 10 residues. V gave up 5 bases and J gave up 12 bases, with 11 bases separating them. Germline CDR1 DFQATT, CDR2 SNEGSKA (reference sequence). Here the CDR3 DNA reads TGCAGTGCTTCTGACAATTGGCAGTTCTTC. Its protein is CSASDNWQFF.

This clone was seen a handful of times. J is TRBJ1-4 and V is TRBV5-8, with D perhaps TRBD1 (6 bases). The germline V gene has CDR1 SGHTS and CDR2 YDEGEE. Deletions cut 4 bases from V and 7 bases from J, with 17 bases between. The CDR3 contains 15 residues. The DNA of the CDR3 is TGTGCCAGCAGCCTGGGACAAGGCGGGAGTGAAAAACTGTTTTTT. It is translated as CASSLGQGGSEKLFF.

This chain joins TRBV19 and TRBJ1-5; tentative D call: TRBD1 (5 bases). Looked up from germline, CDR1 is LNHDA and CDR2 is SQIVND (reference sequence). Between the trimmed V and J ends, which lost 4 bases and 5 bases, there was a span of 24 bases. The CDR3 runs 18 residues. The chain's CDR3 is CASSKVGDSQAVHQPQHF. Written as DNA, the CDR3 is TGTGCCAGTAGTAAGGTCGGGGACTCCCAGGCGGTCCATCAGCCCCAGCATTTT.